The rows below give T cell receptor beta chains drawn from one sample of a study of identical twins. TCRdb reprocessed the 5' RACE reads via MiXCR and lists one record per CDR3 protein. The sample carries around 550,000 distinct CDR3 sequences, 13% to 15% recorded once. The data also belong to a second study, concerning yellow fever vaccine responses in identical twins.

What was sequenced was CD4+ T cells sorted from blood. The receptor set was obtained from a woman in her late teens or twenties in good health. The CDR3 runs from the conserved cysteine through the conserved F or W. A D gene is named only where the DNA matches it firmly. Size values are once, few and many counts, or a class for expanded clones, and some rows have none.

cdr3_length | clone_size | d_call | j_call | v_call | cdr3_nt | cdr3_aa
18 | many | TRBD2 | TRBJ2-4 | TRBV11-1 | TGTGCCAGCAGCTTCGCCCTAGCGGGGGGGATGGCCAAAAACATTCAGTACTTC | CASSFALAGGMAKNIQYF
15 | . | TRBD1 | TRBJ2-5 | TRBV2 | TGTGCCAGCGGCGCCCCACAGGGGTCGGGAGAGACCCAGTACTTC | CASGAPQGSGETQYF
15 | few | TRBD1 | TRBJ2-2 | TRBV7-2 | TGTGCCAGCAGCTTAGTCAGGGACAGCACCGGGGAGCTGTTTTTT | CASSLVRDSTGELFF
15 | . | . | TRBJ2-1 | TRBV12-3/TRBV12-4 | TGTGCCAGCACCTCGGGGCTTCTAACTACCAATGAGCAGTTCTTC | CASTSGLLTTNEQFF
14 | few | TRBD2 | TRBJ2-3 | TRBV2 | TGTGCCTGCTCTAGCGGGGGGACTCCAGATACGCAGTATTTT | CACSSGGTPDTQYF
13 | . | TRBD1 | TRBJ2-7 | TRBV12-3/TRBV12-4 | TGTGCCAGCAGGGGACAGGGGGCTTACGAGCAGTACTTC | CASRGQGAYEQYF
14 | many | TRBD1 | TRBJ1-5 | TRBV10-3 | TGTGCCACCGCCCGGGACAGGATCAATCAGCCCCAGCATTTT | CATARDRINQPQHF
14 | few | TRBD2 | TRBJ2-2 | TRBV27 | TGTGCCAGCCGACTAGCGGGAGTGGGCGGGGAGCTGTTTTTT | CASRLAGVGGELFF
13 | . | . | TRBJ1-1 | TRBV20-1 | TGCAGTGCTAGAGAGGGGGTTAAGACTGAAGCTTTCTTT | CSAREGVKTEAFF
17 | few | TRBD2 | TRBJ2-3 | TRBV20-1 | TGCAGTGCTAGCCCTCCCCGACTAGCGGGGCTTACAGATACGCAGTATTTT | CSASPPRLAGLTDTQYF
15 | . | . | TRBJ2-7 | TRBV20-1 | TGCAGTGCTTCGGATGGGGCTAGCGACCTCTTCGAGCAGTACTTC | CSASDGASDLFEQYF
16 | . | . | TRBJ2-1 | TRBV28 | TGTGCCAGCGAGAGTCCGACAGGCGAAAATTACAATGAGCAGTTCTTC | CASESPTGENYNEQFF
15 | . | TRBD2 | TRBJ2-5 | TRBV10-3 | TGTGCCATCAGTGGCCCCGGGACTAGCGAAGAGACCCAGTACTTC | CAISGPGTSEETQYF
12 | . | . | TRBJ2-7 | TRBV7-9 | TGTGCCAGCAGTCGAGGGGGGTCCGAGCAGTACTTC | CASSRGGSEQYF
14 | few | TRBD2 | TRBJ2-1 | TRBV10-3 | TGTGCCATCAATACCGGGACTAGCGTCAATGAGCAGTTCTTC | CAINTGTSVNEQFF
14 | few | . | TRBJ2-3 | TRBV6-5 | TGTGCCAGCAGTTACGGCGTGGCCACAGATACGCAGTATTTT | CASSYGVATDTQYF
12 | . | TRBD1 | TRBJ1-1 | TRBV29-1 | TGCAGCATCCGGGACAGCAACACTGAAGCTTTCTTT | CSIRDSNTEAFF
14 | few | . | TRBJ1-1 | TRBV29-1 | TGCAGCGTTGATGCCGGGGAATTGGGAACTGAAGCTTTCTTT | CSVDAGELGTEAFF
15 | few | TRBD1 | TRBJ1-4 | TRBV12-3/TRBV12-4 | TGTGCCAGCAGCCCACAGGGGGCAACTAAGGAAAAACTGTTTTTT | CASSPQGATKEKLFF
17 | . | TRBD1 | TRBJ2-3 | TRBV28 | TGTGCCAGCAGTCCCCTGGGACAGGGGGTCCCCACAGATACGCAGTATTTT | CASSPLGQGVPTDTQYF
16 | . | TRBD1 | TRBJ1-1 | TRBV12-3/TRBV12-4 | TGTGCCAGCAGTGCGCAACCGGGACAGGTGAACACTGAAGCTTTCTTT | CASSAQPGQVNTEAFF
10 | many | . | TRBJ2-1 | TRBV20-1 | TGCAGTGCTAGGCGGACTGAGCAGTTCTTC | CSARRTEQFF
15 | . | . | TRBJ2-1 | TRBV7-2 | TGTGCCAGCAGCAAGAGGAACGGCGGGCGGAATGAGCAGTTCTTC | CASSKRNGGRNEQFF
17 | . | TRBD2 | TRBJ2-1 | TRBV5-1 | TGCGCCAGCAGCCCCCGTGGGGGACTAGCGGAAGGCAATGAGCAGTTCTTC | CASSPRGGLAEGNEQFF
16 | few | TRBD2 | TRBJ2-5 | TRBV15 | TGTGCCACCAGCAGAGTCCCGACTAGCCAACAAGAGACCCAGTACTTC | CATSRVPTSQQETQYF
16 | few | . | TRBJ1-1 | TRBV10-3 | TGTGCCATCAGTGATTTGGGACCCAGAGTGGACACTGAAGCTTTCTTT | CAISDLGPRVDTEAFF
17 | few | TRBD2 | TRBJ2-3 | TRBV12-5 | TGTGCTAGTGGTTTCCCTCGGTCTGCGGGAGCCACAGATACGCAGTATTTT | CASGFPRSAGATDTQYF
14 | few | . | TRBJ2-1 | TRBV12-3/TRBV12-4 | TGTGCCAGCAGTTTAGAACAGTACTACAATGAGCAGTTCTTC | CASSLEQYYNEQFF
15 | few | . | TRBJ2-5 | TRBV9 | TGTGCCAGCAGCGTATTTCTTGGGGGAAGTGAGACCCAGTACTTC | CASSVFLGGSETQYF
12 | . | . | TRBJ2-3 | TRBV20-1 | TGCAGTGCTAGACTAGCGCCAGATACGCAGTATTTT | CSARLAPDTQYF
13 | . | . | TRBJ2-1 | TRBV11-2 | TGTGCCAGCAGTCAACAGGGGAGGGTTGTGCAGTTCTTC | CASSQQGRVVQFF
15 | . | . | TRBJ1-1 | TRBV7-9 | TGTGCCAGCAGCCATAGTGGCAAGATGAACACTGAAGCTTTCTTT | CASSHSGKMNTEAFF
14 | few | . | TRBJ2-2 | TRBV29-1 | TGCAGCGTACGCGGCTCCCGCGGCACCGGGGAGCTGTTTTTT | CSVRGSRGTGELFF
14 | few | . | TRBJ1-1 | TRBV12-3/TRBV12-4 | TGTGCCAGCAGTTGGCGACAGACCGTCACTGAAGCTTTCTTT | CASSWRQTVTEAFF
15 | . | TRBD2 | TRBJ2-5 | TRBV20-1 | TGCAGTGCTACCAGGACTAGCGGGGCTCAAGAGACCCAGTACTTC | CSATRTSGAQETQYF
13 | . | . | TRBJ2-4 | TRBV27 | TGTGCCAGCCTCGCGTGGGACAAAAACATTCAGTACTTC | CASLAWDKNIQYF
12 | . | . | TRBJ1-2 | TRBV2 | TGTGCCAGCAGGATTACAGGGTTTGGCTACACCTTC | CASRITGFGYTF
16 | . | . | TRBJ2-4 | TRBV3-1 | TGTGCCAGCAGCCAAGCCGGGGTGATGGTCAAAAACATTCAGTACTTC | CASSQAGVMVKNIQYF
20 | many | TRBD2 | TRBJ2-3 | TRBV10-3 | TGTGCCATCAGTGACCGCGGAGCTAGCGGACGGCGTGCTAGCACAGATACGCAGTATTTT | CAISDRGASGRRASTDTQYF
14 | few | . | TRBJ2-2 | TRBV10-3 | TGTGCCATCAGTGTTAGCGAGAACACCGGGGAGCTGTTTTTT | CAISVSENTGELFF
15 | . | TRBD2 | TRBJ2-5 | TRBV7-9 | TGTGCCAGCAGCTACGATGGAGCGGGAGGAGAGACCCAGTACTTC | CASSYDGAGGETQYF
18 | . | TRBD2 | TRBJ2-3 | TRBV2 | TGTGCCTTCTGTCCATTGGGTGGGGCGGGGGGGCTAACAGATACGCAGTATTTT | CAFCPLGGAGGLTDTQYF
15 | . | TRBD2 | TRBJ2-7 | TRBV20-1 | TGCAGTGCTAGTGGTAACTGGGGGGGTCTACGGGAGCAGTACTTC | CSASGNWGGLREQYF
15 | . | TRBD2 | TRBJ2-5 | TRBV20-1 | TGCAGTGCTGGAACTAGCGGGCCCTTCCAAGAGACCCAGTACTTC | CSAGTSGPFQETQYF
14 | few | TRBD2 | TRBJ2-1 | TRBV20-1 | TGCAGTGCTTACGGGACTAGCGGTAACAATGAGCAGTTCTTC | CSAYGTSGNNEQFF
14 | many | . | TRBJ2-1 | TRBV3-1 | TGTGCCAGCAGCCCCAGGACAGACTACAATGAGCAGTTCTTC | CASSPRTDYNEQFF
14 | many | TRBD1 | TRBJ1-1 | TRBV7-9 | TGTGCCAGCAGCTCCCGGACAGGAGGGACTGAAGCTTTCTTT | CASSSRTGGTEAFF
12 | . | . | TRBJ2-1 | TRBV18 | TGTGCCAGCTCACCAACGACTCATGAGCAGTTCTTC | CASSPTTHEQFF
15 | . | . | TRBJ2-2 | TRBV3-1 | TGTGCCAGTTCAAGGACACATTCGAACACCGGGGAGCTGTTTTTT | CASSRTHSNTGELFF
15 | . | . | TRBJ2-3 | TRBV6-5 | TGTGCCAGCAGTTACAGGGCGGGGACCACAGATACGCAGTATTTT | CASSYRAGTTDTQYF
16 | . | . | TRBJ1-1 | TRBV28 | TGTGCCAGCAGTTTTAGTTCGAAAGGCAGGAACACTGAAGCTTTCTTT | CASSFSSKGRNTEAFF
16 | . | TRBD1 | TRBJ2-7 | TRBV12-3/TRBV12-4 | TGTGCCAGCAGTCTCACCGGGACAGGGAAAAAAGACGAGCAGTACTTC | CASSLTGTGKKDEQYF
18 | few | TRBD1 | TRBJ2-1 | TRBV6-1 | TGTGCCAGCAGTGACAGCCTCAACCGGGACAGGGACTACAATGAGCAGTTCTTC | CASSDSLNRDRDYNEQFF
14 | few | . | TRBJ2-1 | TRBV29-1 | TGCAGCGTGACTCCGGGACCAAACTACAATGAGCAGTTCTTC | CSVTPGPNYNEQFF